Reported below is one TCR beta chain. This clone was counted between two and nine times. What antigen it recognizes has not been identified. No base quality values were provided; no much bigger clone lies one nucleotide off. Other DNA variants within this sample encode the same CDR3. The sample originates from a study of cytomegalovirus exposure and HLA in healthy donors (dated by TCRdb to about 2017). About the study as a whole: In an earlier analysis of 450 to 750 of the donors, 276 Gb of sequence data and about 110 million unique TCR beta sequences from roughly 190 million T cells were reported. About 320 gigabases of sequencing data and roughly 90 million unique TCR sequences were included in an early release covering about 700 HLA-typed donors. Of the 350 to 450 genotyped donors, less than 85% were placed in the genetic ancestry cluster associated with self-reported Caucasian donors. The study aimed to test whether signatures of past pathogen exposure could be identified by cataloging public T cell receptors. The study used immunosequencing to profile the T cell repertoires of 666 subjects and linked those repertoires to cytomegalovirus serostatus. Along with the approximately 700-subject first cohort, a separate validation cohort of over a hundred different subjects was used. High-throughput TCR immunosequencing, statistical association of individual TCRs with disease status, and machine learning were combined to predict cytomegalovirus infection status. A later analysis re-analyzed previously published TCR beta repertoires from several hundred donors and added high-resolution HLA genotyping to study TCR occurrence patterns. In the later analysis, no new phenotypic data were used to find candidate immune exposures; instead, reliance was placed on TCR beta sequences and their occurrence across donors. To decide whether each TCR beta V gene segment behaved as functional or pseudogenic, an earlier analysis of 587 of the donors relied on high-throughput TCR beta sequencing. Donor age, sex, ethnicity and CMV serostatus were compiled alongside the repertoire data. A later genetic analysis used genome-wide SNP genotypes for about 55% of the 666 donors, treating that subset as a discovery cohort. Every repertoire in the discovery cohort had been generated on one and the same sequencing platform. Class I and class II HLA loci were covered by the typing at four-digit resolution. Typing coverage differed by locus: A, B, C, DRB1 and DQB1 were typed in roughly 620-630 donors, DQA1 in roughly 500, DPA1 in 600 to 610, and DPB1 in just under 490. Five DR-DQ haplotypes were treated as single units for association and clustering because of strong linkage in the cohort. Among a few hundred genotyped donors of the cohort, an average of approximately 230,000 unique TCR beta nucleotide sequences were sequenced per donor, 15% to 20% of them non-productive.

The cohort consisted of 600 or so healthy bone marrow donors. All cohort members were sampled while nominally healthy, although unrecorded immune exposures were likely present. The donor tested CMV seropositive, placing the donor among the 289 seropositive members of the cohort. Each donor provided a peripheral blood sample, and peripheral blood mononuclear cells were used for TCR beta sequencing. Genomic DNA was extracted from the blood cell samples with the Qiagen DNeasy Blood Extraction Kit. Libraries were built with the immunoSEQ multiplex PCR assay. A mixture of 60 forward primers for TCR Vbeta segments and 13 reverse primers for TCR Jbeta segments was used in the multiplex PCR. A multiplex PCR assay on genomic DNA amplified the CDR3 region of rearranged TCR beta genes. The amplified TCR beta libraries were sequenced on the Illumina HiSeq System as 87-base-pair reads. Turning to the authors' computational methods: A later analysis counted some 80 million unique TCR beta chains across the 666 repertoires, and around 9.9 million of these chains were shared by at least two donors. A nearest-neighbor algorithm error-corrected the raw reads and collapsed the reads into unique sequences, merging closely related sequences to remove PCR and sequencing errors. CDR3 sequences were aligned to IMGT reference sequences to assign V, D and J gene segments. Each retained sequence needed at least a six-nucleotide match to both a V gene segment and a J gene segment. A rearrangement counted as productive if the CDR3 had no stop codons and remained in frame with V and J, and every other rearrangement counted as non-productive. CDR3 was defined by IMGT convention, running from the second conserved V-encoded cysteine to the conserved J-encoded phenylalanine. The earlier analysis of about 570 of the donors excluded any sequence lacking an unambiguous match to a single V gene segment. An earlier analysis of 550 to 650 of the donors classified V segments as functional when productive rearrangements were above 56.7% and as segregating when the standard deviation between donors was above 5%. A statistical classification framework was built for diagnosing cytomegalovirus status from the catalog of TCR beta chain sequences. V and J gene assignment, in a later analysis, came from comparing TCR nucleotide sequences with IMGT/GENE-DB human TR gene sequences. A later analysis assigned CDR3 sequences and most-parsimonious VDJ recombination scenarios with the TCRdist pipeline. In a later analysis, each TCR beta chain was defined by its CDR3 amino acid sequence together with its V-gene family, and reads without a unique V-gene family were excluded. In a later analysis, around 600 highly shared, low-generation-probability nucleotide sequences were removed to address suspected cross-contamination and a sequencing artifact. In a later analysis, a clonal expansion index for each public chain was calculated from normalized within-repertoire ranks of inferred template counts. Generation probabilities in a later analysis came from a VDJ recombination model fitted to out-of-frame rearrangements, and those results were checked against IGoR. In a later analysis, hypergeometric tests were used to score TCR-TCR, TCR-HLA and TCR-CMV co-occurrence, with a repertoire-size bias correction applied to TCR pairs. A later analysis estimated false discovery rates by permuting HLA or CMV assignments 20 times. A later analysis grouped co-occurring TCRs with DBSCAN, adding TCRdist sequence similarity when clustering within HLA-allele-positive subsets. Co-occurrence clustering excluded repertoires with fewer than 30,000 or more than 120,000 public chains, plus five with anomalous nucleotide sharing. This is the immuneACCESS table as TCRdb keeps it, with only in-frame sequences that have V and J called. A part of the clones is gone; compared with another copy, unresolved V genes explain less than half, and the rest is unexplained. The V and J calls and clone size were taken over from that table, and D and trimming were inferred from the DNA. The sample includes 98,000 or so clones, with approximately 80% observed a single time. The leading ten clones occupy approximately 5.3% of the sample.

V loses 3 bases, J loses 3 bases, and the germline ends lie 7 bases apart. CDR1 and CDR2 were assigned from the germline V gene (reference sequence) as LNHDA and SQIVND. The CDR3 goes from the cysteine to the phenylalanine over 13 residues. Only the CDR3 DNA is retained, 39 bases long and in frame from the first base. What the work shows at the level of the full study, not this receptor alone: This cohort had only TCR beta chains sequenced, and the lack of alpha or paired-chain data limited which features could be detected. Some IMGT-functional V segments, including TRBV6-2 and TRBV6-3, could not be told apart with the 87-base-pair reads, so those segments were excluded. When HLA alleles, especially DR and DQ, strongly co-occurred, TCR associations were difficult to assign to individual alleles. Linkage disequilibrium might explain the correlated functional status among segregating V segments, but an unknown experimental factor could not be excluded. An earlier analysis of around 600 of the donors showed that most TCR beta V segments appeared in productive rearrangements either about 87% or about 30% of the time, which broadly matched IMGT annotations. In a later analysis, most CMV-associated TCR beta chains were found to appear HLA-restricted, with HLA associations seemingly driven largely by CMV exposure. At a false discovery rate of 0.05, a later analysis linked some 18,000 TCR beta sequences to specific HLA alleles. The study gave a list of 150 to 200 TCR beta chains associated with cytomegalovirus. According to a later genetic analysis, donors in an Asian-associated ancestry cluster had fewer N-insertions in productive TCRs than the approximately 630-donor mean. A further reported finding was that TCR beta sequences accurately predicted the HLA-A and HLA-B alleles for most subjects in the first cohort. According to a later analysis, TCR association rates differed among HLA loci, with DRB1 alleles showing the most associated TCRs and HLA-C alleles showing the fewest. The earlier analysis of nearly 600 of the donors excluded 15 to 20 rarely observed V segments, including chromosome 9 orphons, because counts were too low. For the cohort, immune exposure information was limited to CMV serostatus. The sequencing pipeline was judged likely to have produced a cluster of highly shared sequence variants as a technical artifact. In a later analysis, HLA-associated TCR beta chains were found to be more clonally expanded and to have lower generation probabilities than equally common non-associated chains. In a later analysis, several top co-occurrence clusters were reported to appear linked to parvovirus B19, influenza, CMV and Epstein-Barr virus. Sequencing depth was assumed to be roughly uniform across donors in the presence/absence analyses, though that assumption may not hold. Cytomegalovirus status was reported to be diagnosed by the classifier with high specificity and sensitivity in both the original and validation cohorts. Because HLA typing was missing for some donors at each locus, association tests included only the typed subset. In a later genetic analysis, a missense DCLRE1C variant was associated with V-gene and J-gene trimming of TCR beta chains, and the association was replicated in an independent cohort. A few of the identified cytomegalovirus-associated TCR beta chains were confirmed in vitro to be specific for cytomegalovirus antigens. The authors suggested that the approach could potentially be generalized to other disease states and immunological phenotypes. While some public TCRs were present in many individuals, most TCR sequences turned up only very rarely across donors.

This receptor was taken from a woman aged 18-29 years in good health and CMV-seropositive. Sequences were obtained from PBMCs. This receptor chain uses TRBV19 and TRBJ2-3; a weak D assignment points to TRBD2 (6 bases agree). Read as DNA, the sequence is TGTGCCAGTAGTATGGGACTTACAGATACGCAGTATTTT. Its translation is CASSMGLTDTQYF.